Reported below is one T cell receptor (beta chain). This receptor's antigen is unknown. The source of the sample is a study of T cells expressing NK-cell markers (dated by TCRdb to the early 2020s). Notes on the research overall: TCR beta-chain repertoires were profiled in sorted CD3+CD56+NKG2C+, CD3+CD56+NKG2C- and CD3+CD56-NKG2C+ T-cell subsets from several donors. The study sequenced eight donors, all healthy volunteers chosen at random: three men and five women. The libraries were sequenced on Illumina HiSeq 2000/2500, MiSeq or NextSeq, producing 2 x 150 bp reads. Among the eight sequenced donors, only one was HCMV-seronegative, while the other seven were HCMV-seropositive.

Sequencing relied on an Illumina HiSeq 2000. 5'RACE template switching, by which a universal primer site and unique molecular identifiers were added, was used to make TCR beta cDNA libraries. Synthesis of cDNA was primed from the TCR beta constant segment and was followed by two consecutive PCR amplification steps. The source study handled its data this way. Reads were demultiplexed and grouped by UMI with MIGEC, and clonotypes were assembled and quantified with MiTCR. To exclude erroneous sequences, any TCR cDNA sequence not supported by at least two reads was discarded. The tcR package was used for downstream repertoire analysis, with clonotypes matched between fractions based on CDR3 nucleotide sequence plus V segment. VDJmatch was used to annotate antigen specificity against VDJdb, with one amino acid substitution in CDR3 permitted. TCRdb reprocessed the reads, so every CDR3 protein sequence counts as one entry and DNA is not shown. Clone size and V and J calls follow TCRdb, not the original study. The table for this sample shows 150,000 to 200,000 distinct CDR3 sequences. The ten largest make up 20% to 25% of the sample.

Paper-wide results and their limitations: For about 6 donors, the dominant CD3+CD56+NKG2C+ clonotypes were among the top 10 CD8+ clonotypes and accounted for roughly 1.0-7.5% of CD8+ T cells. Those dominant clonotypes were again the most abundant among CD3+CD56-NKG2C+ cells in a handful of donors, at about 28.3-65%. Whether the expanded NKG2C-expressing T cell clones were specific for HCMV antigens was left unclear.

The CDR3 sequence holds 15 residues, the cysteine and phenylalanine included. The DNA sequence is not available. Taken from the germline V gene, the CDR1 and CDR2 loops are ENHRY and SYGVKD. To determine HCMV serostatus, a commercial ELISA kit was used to detect HCMV-specific IgG in serum. Peripheral blood mononuclear cells were isolated from blood by Ficoll density gradient centrifugation. The receptor was derived from a man aged 18 to 69 in good health. This chain joins TRBV10-3 to TRBJ2-1; TCRdb returns TRBD1, unconfirmable since there is no DNA. Material: blood T cells: a sorted CD56 or NKG2C T cell subset, CD4+ or CD8+ T cells, or bulk PBMC T cells (not recorded which). CDR3 region: CAISEVWGGDNEQFF.